This T cell receptor beta chain was observed in a study of blood T cells in healthy people across ages. Overall study context: About one barcoded beta molecule per two T cells was captured by template switching. Notes on the study in general: Estimated diversity that came from one million T cells was considered an underestimate.

The V end lost 5 bases, the J end lost 5 bases, and 11 bases lay between the germline ends. CDR3 size: 13 residues. Germline CDR1 MDHEN, CDR2 SYDVKM. A remark on this clonotype: Antigen specificity is unknown.

Then a second PCR, running roughly 6 to 11 cycles, was carried out with a sample-barcoded 5' primer and a J-beta primer mix. Using its own MiXCR run on the 5' RACE reads, TCRdb lists one record per CDR3 protein. The sample records 1.5 million to 2 million distinct CDR3 sequences, about 49% being singletons. Per sample, a minimum of 7 million PBMCs were isolated. This TCR came from a woman in her thirties or forties in good health. Sequencing input: blood. The rearrangement uses TRBV28 and TRBJ2-3, with D hard to call. For the CDR3, the DNA is TGTGCCAGCAGTGCCTCCGGGCGAGATACGCAGTATTTT. Its translation: CASSASGRDTQYF.